The rows below give T cell receptor beta chains drawn from one sample of a study of Ad26.COV2.S vaccination and SARS-CoV-2 variants. Clones were read by immunoSEQ multiplex PCR, and TCRdb kept only the in-frame ones, dropping some. The table records about 480,000 clones, around 90% of them present only once. The specimen was peripheral blood, collected in a trial of Ad26.COV2.S vaccine versus placebo. These receptors came from a person aged 18-65 years who received the Ad26.COV2.S COVID-19 vaccine or a placebo. The CDR3 runs from the conserved cysteine through the conserved F or W. Each record gives: J gene, V gene, clone size, D gene, CDR3 length, CDR3 DNA, CDR3 protein. D genes are given only for firm matches. Expanded clones get a size class; other rows say once, few or many, or leave the size out.

j_call: TRBJ2-5; v_call: TRBV7-2; clone_size: -; d_call: TRBD2; cdr3_length: 14; cdr3_nt: TGTGCCAGCAGCATTAGCGGGACACAAGAGACCCAGTACTTC; cdr3_aa: CASSISGTQETQYF
j_call: TRBJ2-7; v_call: TRBV29-1; clone_size: -; d_call: -; cdr3_length: 14; cdr3_nt: TGCAGCGCTGAGGGGGCGGGGAGCTCCTACGAGCAGTACTTC; cdr3_aa: CSAEGAGSSYEQYF
j_call: TRBJ2-1; v_call: TRBV21-1; clone_size: -; d_call: -; cdr3_length: 22; cdr3_nt: TGTGCCAGCAGCAAAGGAGTACTAGCGGGAGGAGGGAGGTACAGGGGTTACAATGAGCAGTTCTTC; cdr3_aa: CASSKGVLAGGGRYRGYNEQFF
j_call: TRBJ2-7; v_call: TRBV7-2; clone_size: -; d_call: TRBD2; cdr3_length: 17; cdr3_nt: TGTGCCAGCAGCTTACCATCCACTAGCGGGAGAAGGGACGAGCAGTACTTC; cdr3_aa: CASSLPSTSGRRDEQYF
j_call: TRBJ1-1; v_call: TRBV29-1; clone_size: once; d_call: TRBD1; cdr3_length: 14; cdr3_nt: TGCAGCGTCATCCACACAGGGGGTGGCACTGAAGCTTTCTTT; cdr3_aa: CSVIHTGGGTEAFF
j_call: TRBJ1-2; v_call: TRBV9; clone_size: -; d_call: -; cdr3_length: 14; cdr3_nt: TGTGCCAGCAGCGAGAAGAGTGGGAAGGAGGGCTACACCTTC; cdr3_aa: CASSEKSGKEGYTF
j_call: TRBJ2-6; v_call: TRBV2; clone_size: -; d_call: -; cdr3_length: 14; cdr3_nt: TGTGCCAGCAGTGAACCGGGCCGGGGCTCCGTCCTGACTTTC; cdr3_aa: CASSEPGRGSVLTF
j_call: TRBJ2-5; v_call: TRBV6-2/TRBV6-3; clone_size: once; d_call: -; cdr3_length: 13; cdr3_nt: TGTGCCAGCAGTTACGTTGGGCTGGAGACCCAGTACTTC; cdr3_aa: CASSYVGLETQYF
j_call: TRBJ2-5; v_call: TRBV2; clone_size: few; d_call: -; cdr3_length: 16; cdr3_nt: TGTGCCAGCAGTGAGGGTACAAGATCCTCCCAAGAGACCCAGTACTTC; cdr3_aa: CASSEGTRSSQETQYF
j_call: TRBJ2-1; v_call: TRBV12-3/TRBV12-4; clone_size: -; d_call: TRBD2; cdr3_length: 13; cdr3_nt: TGTGCCAGCAGTTTTCGGCGGGAGGGTACTTGGCTCTTC; cdr3_aa: CASSFRREGTWLF
j_call: TRBJ1-2; v_call: TRBV3-1/TRBV3-2; clone_size: -; d_call: -; cdr3_length: 15; cdr3_nt: TGTGCCAGCAGCCAAGGCGGGGTTCAAAGCTATGGCTACACCTTC; cdr3_aa: CASSQGGVQSYGYTF
j_call: TRBJ2-7; v_call: TRBV28; clone_size: -; d_call: TRBD2; cdr3_length: 14; cdr3_nt: TGTGCCAGCCAGAAGGCGGGGGTGGCCTACGAGCAGTACTTC; cdr3_aa: CASQKAGVAYEQYF
j_call: TRBJ2-3; v_call: TRBV4-1; clone_size: -; d_call: -; cdr3_length: 16; cdr3_nt: TGCGCCAGCAGCCAAGCAGGGGTAGTTCCCACAGATACGCAGTATTTT; cdr3_aa: CASSQAGVVPTDTQYF
j_call: TRBJ2-5; v_call: TRBV19; clone_size: -; d_call: -; cdr3_length: 14; cdr3_nt: TGTGCCAGTAGTATAGTGTCAGATCAAGAGACCCAGTACTTC; cdr3_aa: CASSIVSDQETQYF
j_call: TRBJ1-6; v_call: TRBV7-2; clone_size: -; d_call: -; cdr3_length: 19; cdr3_nt: TGTGCCAGCGCCCTCTCGGGGGGGCGCGGGTACTCCTATAATTCACCCCTCCACTTT; cdr3_aa: CASALSGGRGYSYNSPLHF
j_call: TRBJ1-1; v_call: TRBV7-9; clone_size: -; d_call: -; cdr3_length: 12; cdr3_nt: TGTGCCAGCAGCACCGCTTCTACTGAAGCTTTCTTT; cdr3_aa: CASSTASTEAFF
j_call: TRBJ1-1; v_call: TRBV29-1; clone_size: -; d_call: -; cdr3_length: 13; cdr3_nt: TGCAGCGTTGTACGACAGGTGAACACTGAAGCTTTCTTT; cdr3_aa: CSVVRQVNTEAFF
j_call: TRBJ2-1; v_call: TRBV27; clone_size: -; d_call: TRBD2; cdr3_length: 14; cdr3_nt: TGTGCCGGATTAGCGGGAGTCGGCTACAATGAGCAGTTCTTC; cdr3_aa: CAGLAGVGYNEQFF
j_call: TRBJ2-3; v_call: TRBV30; clone_size: -; d_call: -; cdr3_length: 13; cdr3_nt: TGTGCCTGGAGTAGGGACAACACAGATACGCAGTATTTT; cdr3_aa: CAWSRDNTDTQYF
j_call: TRBJ2-1; v_call: TRBV24-1; clone_size: -; d_call: -; cdr3_length: 15; cdr3_nt: TGTGCCACCAGTGACCCCTTGGGTGTCTACAATGAGCAGTTCTTC; cdr3_aa: CATSDPLGVYNEQFF
j_call: TRBJ2-1; v_call: TRBV3-1/TRBV3-2; clone_size: -; d_call: TRBD2; cdr3_length: 19; cdr3_nt: TGTGCCAGCAGCCAAGAGAGGGCTAGCGGGAGGGTTTACGTCGATGAGCAGTTCTTC; cdr3_aa: CASSQERASGRVYVDEQFF
j_call: TRBJ2-3; v_call: TRBV4-2; clone_size: -; d_call: TRBD2; cdr3_length: 17; cdr3_nt: TGTGCCAGCAGCCACCCAACTAGCGGAGTCAGCACAGATACGCAGTATTTT; cdr3_aa: CASSHPTSGVSTDTQYF
j_call: TRBJ1-4; v_call: TRBV28; clone_size: -; d_call: -; cdr3_length: 14; cdr3_nt: TGTGCCAGCAGACCCCCTGGAGGGAGGGAAAAACTGTTTTTT; cdr3_aa: CASRPPGGREKLFF
j_call: TRBJ1-4; v_call: TRBV9; clone_size: -; d_call: TRBD1; cdr3_length: 15; cdr3_nt: TGTGCCAGCAGCGTAGGGACAGGGGATAATGAAAAACTGTTTTTT; cdr3_aa: CASSVGTGDNEKLFF
j_call: TRBJ2-7; v_call: TRBV27; clone_size: once; d_call: -; cdr3_length: 14; cdr3_nt: TGTGCCAGCACTCGGTCAGCAGATGCCTACGAGCAGTACTTC; cdr3_aa: CASTRSADAYEQYF
j_call: TRBJ2-7; v_call: TRBV23-1; clone_size: -; d_call: TRBD2; cdr3_length: 12; cdr3_nt: TGCGCCAACCGGGACTATACCTACGAGCAGTACTTC; cdr3_aa: CANRDYTYEQYF
j_call: TRBJ2-1; v_call: TRBV6-6; clone_size: -; d_call: TRBD2; cdr3_length: 20; cdr3_nt: TGTGCCAGCAGTCCCTCCCTTCGGGCAGGGGCTCCTCTAGCGGGAGCCGAGCAGTTCTTC; cdr3_aa: CASSPSLRAGAPLAGAEQFF
j_call: TRBJ2-1; v_call: TRBV19; clone_size: -; d_call: TRBD1; cdr3_length: 15; cdr3_nt: TGTGCCAGTAGCCTCGGGGGACAGGGAATGGGTGAGCAGTTCTTC; cdr3_aa: CASSLGGQGMGEQFF
j_call: TRBJ2-3; v_call: TRBV28; clone_size: -; d_call: -; cdr3_length: 13; cdr3_nt: TGTGCCTCGGGGAGCGGCGGCACAGATACGCAGTATTTT; cdr3_aa: CASGSGGTDTQYF
j_call: TRBJ2-7; v_call: TRBV5-4; clone_size: -; d_call: TRBD2; cdr3_length: 15; cdr3_nt: TGTGCCAGCAGCTCGGTCGGGGGGGGATTGGGAGAGCAGTACTTC; cdr3_aa: CASSSVGGGLGEQYF
j_call: TRBJ2-7; v_call: TRBV7-2; clone_size: -; d_call: -; cdr3_length: 14; cdr3_nt: TGTGCCAGCAGCTGGGACGGAGCTCCTGGCGAGCAGTACTTC; cdr3_aa: CASSWDGAPGEQYF
j_call: TRBJ1-1; v_call: TRBV6-2/TRBV6-3; clone_size: -; d_call: -; cdr3_length: 15; cdr3_nt: TGTGCCAGCAGTTTCGCGAACCGGCAGAACACTGAAGCTTTCTTT; cdr3_aa: CASSFANRQNTEAFF
j_call: TRBJ2-5; v_call: TRBV28; clone_size: -; d_call: -; cdr3_length: 12; cdr3_nt: TGTGCCAGCAGTAGCGGATGGGAGACCCAGTACTTC; cdr3_aa: CASSSGWETQYF
j_call: TRBJ1-1; v_call: TRBV6-1; clone_size: -; d_call: -; cdr3_length: 14; cdr3_nt: TGTGCCAGCAGTGAACAACCCGGGGACTCTGAAGCTTTCTTT; cdr3_aa: CASSEQPGDSEAFF
j_call: TRBJ1-5; v_call: TRBV2; clone_size: -; d_call: -; cdr3_length: 12; cdr3_nt: TGTGCCAGCAGGGAGGGGTCCCAGCCCCAGCATTTT; cdr3_aa: CASREGSQPQHF
j_call: TRBJ2-7; v_call: TRBV6-5; clone_size: -; d_call: -; cdr3_length: 14; cdr3_nt: TGTGCCAGCAGAAGCATCCGGGGTTTGGGTGAGCAGTACTTC; cdr3_aa: CASRSIRGLGEQYF
j_call: TRBJ1-2; v_call: TRBV28; clone_size: -; d_call: -; cdr3_length: 11; cdr3_nt: TGTGCCAGCAGTTACAGGGCAGGCTACACCTTC; cdr3_aa: CASSYRAGYTF
j_call: TRBJ2-7; v_call: TRBV7-9; clone_size: -; d_call: TRBD2; cdr3_length: 14; cdr3_nt: TGTGCCAGCAGCCCCATTCGGGGGGGCTACGAGCAGTACTTC; cdr3_aa: CASSPIRGGYEQYF
j_call: TRBJ2-1; v_call: TRBV28; clone_size: -; d_call: -; cdr3_length: 12; cdr3_nt: TGTGCCAGCAGTTTTCAGTGGGGTGAGCAGTTCTTC; cdr3_aa: CASSFQWGEQFF
j_call: TRBJ1-2; v_call: TRBV30; clone_size: -; d_call: TRBD1; cdr3_length: 14; cdr3_nt: TGTGCCTGGAGCACAGACAGGGCCTACTATGGCTACACCTTC; cdr3_aa: CAWSTDRAYYGYTF
j_call: TRBJ1-4; v_call: TRBV28; clone_size: -; d_call: TRBD1; cdr3_length: 15; cdr3_nt: TGTGCCAGCAGTCGTCGGACAGGTTTAAGTGAAAAACTGTTTTTT; cdr3_aa: CASSRRTGLSEKLFF
j_call: TRBJ2-1; v_call: TRBV24-1; clone_size: -; d_call: TRBD2; cdr3_length: 16; cdr3_nt: TGTGCCACCAGTGATTTGCAACCTAGCGGTTACAATGAGCAGTTCTTC; cdr3_aa: CATSDLQPSGYNEQFF
j_call: TRBJ1-2; v_call: TRBV4-3; clone_size: -; d_call: -; cdr3_length: 15; cdr3_nt: TGCGCCAGCAGCCAAGATTGGGGGCCGACGGAGGGCTACACCTTC; cdr3_aa: CASSQDWGPTEGYTF
j_call: TRBJ1-2; v_call: TRBV3-1/TRBV3-2; clone_size: -; d_call: -; cdr3_length: 12; cdr3_nt: TGTGCCAGCACCAGAGGGGATCATGGCTACACCTTC; cdr3_aa: CASTRGDHGYTF
j_call: TRBJ1-1; v_call: TRBV7-9; clone_size: -; d_call: -; cdr3_length: 15; cdr3_nt: TGTGCCAGCAGCTTAGCTTTTCAGAGGGTCACTGAAGCTTTCTTT; cdr3_aa: CASSLAFQRVTEAFF
j_call: TRBJ1-3; v_call: TRBV30; clone_size: -; d_call: -; cdr3_length: 17; cdr3_nt: TGTGCCCGGACGACGAGGTCGGGAGTTGGTAGCCGGAACACCATATATTTT; cdr3_aa: CARTTRSGVGSRNTIYF
j_call: TRBJ2-1; v_call: TRBV6-6; clone_size: -; d_call: -; cdr3_length: 12; cdr3_nt: TGTGCCAGCAGTTACTCCGGTTTTGAGCAGTTCTTC; cdr3_aa: CASSYSGFEQFF
j_call: TRBJ2-2; v_call: TRBV5-1; clone_size: -; d_call: -; cdr3_length: 15; cdr3_nt: TGCGCCAGCAGCCCCGTCCTAAGAAACACCGGGGAGCTGTTTTTT; cdr3_aa: CASSPVLRNTGELFF